This TCR beta chain derives from a study of cytomegalovirus exposure and HLA in healthy donors. Germline-derived CDR1 and CDR2 are MNHNS and SASEGT. Trimming took 5 bases from V and 7 from J; bases not matched to a gene: 5. The CDR3 has 13 residues. The PCR contained 60 Vbeta and 13 Jbeta primers. Generated by immunoSEQ multiplex PCR, the TCRdb table keeps only in-frame clones and is missing some. The sample carries about 200,000 clones, around 80% recorded once. Sequencing was performed on PBMCs. This clonotype was sampled from a woman aged 18-29 years in good health and CMV-seronegative. V gene TRBV6-1 combines with J gene TRBJ2-7; 10 nucleotides align to TRBD2. The CDR3, as DNA: TGTGCCAGCAGTTTCCTAGCGGGAGATGAGCAGTACGTC. This encodes CASSFLAGDEQYV.